The present TCR beta chain was sequenced within a study of blood T cell repertoires in COVID-19 (dated by TCRdb to the early 2020s). Regarding the study in general: Collaborator samples came from the United States, Italy and Spain and covered acute and convalescent phases of COVID-19. Deeply sampled blood TCRbeta repertoires from subjects exposed to, actively infected with, or recovered from COVID-19 were included in the dataset. Samples were obtained from the ongoing ImmuneRACE study (first 160 participants) and from over 1,000 subjects provided by 6 global collaborators. The prospective study material was composed of cDNA or gDNA derived from T cells, B-cell-depleted T cells, or PBMCs. Nearly every sample came with metadata listing a de-identified subject ID, COVID-19 status, age in years and sex. Where HLA class I and class II types were available, the types were taken from metadata supplied by the sample provider, not from assay-based typing. A freely available public database, intended as a resource for researchers studying the immune response to SARS-CoV-2, is where the repertoires were released.

What the work shows at the level of the full study, not this receptor alone: The quantity of clinical and demographic metadata differed by source and by participant and was supplied without curation.

Participants in the prospective study were aged roughly 18 to 100 years, lived in under 30 United States geographic areas, and enrolled through a virtual design. To assign participants to cohorts, the prospective study relied on clinical history that participants themselves reported in a screening survey and a study questionnaire. In the prospective study, mobile phlebotomists collected whole blood, serum and a nasopharyngeal or oropharyngeal swab from each participant. Over a roughly two-month period, participants in the prospective study had the option of providing additional blood draws and questionnaires. Before DNA extraction, blood samples from the prospective study were shipped at room temperature or frozen. TCRbeta CDR3 regions were amplified from genomic DNA using the immunoSEQ Assay, a bias-controlled multiplex PCR. The paper's data handling went like this. The number of nucleated cells in each sample was estimated by amplification of reference gene primers within the assay. To quantify the absolute abundance of each unique TCRbeta CDR3 rearrangement, sequence reads were collapsed and filtered. For each sample, productive Simpson clonality was calculated by taking the square root of Simpson's diversity index across productive rearrangements. As stored in TCRdb, this immuneACCESS dataset retains in-frame rearrangements with V and J assigned. A fraction of the clones does not appear; measured against another copy, unresolved V genes explain less than half of the discrepancy, and the remainder lacks a known reason. The V and J calls and clone size come from that table; D and trimming were worked out from the DNA. This sample has under 350,000 clones in its table, and around 85% of those were observed once. Together, the top ten hold roughly 4.2% of the sample.

Details on this clone: Its binding antigen is unknown. Base qualities are not recorded, but no much larger clone differs from it by a single base.

Taken from the germline V gene, the CDR1 and CDR2 loops are MGHRA and YSYEKL. Counted from cysteine to phenylalanine, this CDR3 has 17 amino acids. This entry keeps only the CDR3 DNA: 51 bases, framed from base 1. At the junction V is shortened by 2 bases and J by 7 bases, with 20 bases in between. What was sequenced was PBMCs or T cells enriched from blood (not recorded which). The sequence joins TRBV4-1 to TRBJ1-4; tentative D gene TRBD1, with 6 bases matching. This receptor was obtained from a woman between 40 and 55 years old with acute COVID-19. The bases are TGCGCCAGCAGCCAAAGCCCAGGGGAATCAGTTAGTGAAAAACTGTTTTTT. This codes for CASSQSPGESVSEKLFF.